These 25 T cell receptor beta chains came from one sample sequenced in a study of shared T cell receptors in the human thymus. Using immunoSEQ multiplex PCR, the repertoire was profiled, and TCRdb retains in-frame clones only, with some absent. Of over 350,000 clones detected, roughly 94% appear once; the ten largest clones hold approximately 0.02%. Sequenced sample: thymocytes. Receptor source: a human donor.

This chain connects TRBV20-1 to TRBJ2-1; D is unresolved. The V and J ends lost 2 bases and 9 bases respectively, with 5 bases between them. Germline CDR1 and CDR2: DFQATT and SNEGSKA (reference sequence). This CDR3 is built from 10 residues. The CDR3 region has the DNA TGCAGTGCTAGAAGTGGTGAGCAGTTCTTC. Translating it yields CSARSGEQFF.

This chain joins TRBV7-6 and TRBJ2-7, with 10 bases lining up with TRBD2. V shed 5 bases, J shed 1 base, and the junction held 11 bases outside the gene matches. The CDR3 extends over 17 amino acids. Looked up from germline, CDR1 is SGHVS and CDR2 is FNYEAQ. For the CDR3, the DNA is TGTGCCAGCAGCACGGGAATCGGACTAGCGGAATCCTACGAGCAGTACTTC. This encodes CASSTGIGLAESYEQYF.

The rearrangement joins TRBV18 to TRBJ2-5, with a weak D call TRBD2 (5 bases). CDR3 length: 14 residues. CDR1 is KGHSH and CDR2 is LQKENI in the germline V gene. V lost 4 bases and J 4 bases, leaving 13 bases between the germline ends. Written as DNA, the CDR3 is TGTGCCAGCTCACTACGGGAATCAGGAGAGACCCAGTACTTC. This translates into CASSLRESGETQYF.

The V gene is TRBV6-5, the J gene TRBJ2-1, with 10 positions matching TRBD2. The CDR3 covers 14 residues. Germline V gene sequence: CDR1 MNHEY, CDR2 SVGAGI. V lost 8 bases, J lost 12 bases, and 13 bases stayed unmatched. The CDR3 coding sequence is TGTGCCAGCCGAAAAGGAGCTAGCGGGAGTGGGCAGTTCTTC. Residues: CASRKGASGSGQFF.

The CDR3, as DNA: TGTGCCAGCAGTGAATTTGGGATAGCATACAATGAGCAGTTCTTC. Its protein is CASSEFGIAYNEQFF. The chain is built from TRBV25-1 and TRBJ2-1; D not resolved. The CDR3 totals 15 residues. V was cut by 1 base and J by 4 bases, with 11 bases left in between. The germline V gene encodes CDR1 MGHDK and CDR2 SYGVNS.

The gene calls are TRBV28 and TRBJ1-2, with 7 bases that match TRBD1. This CDR3 has 15 amino acids. V shed 6 bases and J 5 bases; nucleotides not matched to a gene: 12. The V gene's germline CDR1 is MDHEN and CDR2 SYDVKM. The CDR3 spells CASRTKTGLRYGYTF. The CDR3 DNA reads TGTGCCAGCAGAACCAAGACAGGGTTGAGGTATGGCTACACCTTC.

This chain uses TRBV7-9 with TRBJ2-3; maybe TRBD1 (6 bases). With 4 bases removed from V and 5 bases from J, the gap between germline ends came to 22 bases. The CDR3 runs to 17 residues. Germline values: CDR1 SEHNR, CDR2 FQNEAQ (reference sequence). For the CDR3, the DNA is TGTGCCAGCAGCTCCCGTAAAGACAGGCAAGGTGTAGATACGCAGTATTTT. This encodes CASSSRKDRQGVDTQYF.

This sequence joins TRBV4-3 and TRBJ2-1; TRBD1 is a possible D gene (5 bases). Looked up from germline, CDR1 is LGHNA and CDR2 is YSLEER. V gave up 1 base and J gave up 8 bases, with 15 bases separating them. The CDR3 totals 15 residues. CDR3 amino acids: CASSQVHYRGYEQFF. The CDR3 nucleotides are TGCGCCAGCAGCCAAGTACATTATAGGGGTTATGAGCAGTTCTTC.

This sequence joins TRBV28 and TRBJ1-1; possibly TRBD1 for D (6 bases). The CDR3 spans 13 residues. CDR1 is MDHEN, CDR2 SYDVKM, per germline. V dropped 5 bases and J dropped 4 bases, with 11 bases sitting between them. CDR3 region: CASSRTGITEAFF. CDR3 in DNA: TGTGCCAGCAGTCGTACAGGGATCACTGAAGCTTTCTTT. The variable domain in full, completed from reference TRBV28 and TRBJ1-1, reads DVKVTQSSRYLVKRTGEKVFLECVQDMDHENMFWYRQDPGLGLRLIYFSYDVKMKEKGDIPEGYSVSREKKERFSLILESASTNQTSMYLCASSRTGITEAFFGQGTRLTVV.

This chain joins TRBV7-9 and TRBJ2-5; TRBD2 aligns across 10 bases. The CDR3 extends over 17 amino acids. Germline assignment: CDR1 SEHNR and CDR2 FQNEAQ (reference sequence). V shed 3 bases and J 1 base; nucleotides not matched to a gene: 8. CDR3 sequence: CASSFPGLAERQETQYF. The CDR3 bases are TGTGCCAGCAGCTTCCCCGGACTAGCGGAGCGCCAAGAGACCCAGTACTTC.

This clone has a single count. This rearrangement joins TRBV28 to TRBJ2-2, with a tentative D call TRBD2 (6 bases). Germline lookup yields CDR1 MDHEN and CDR2 SYDVKM. The CDR3 contains 15 residues. Trimming pared 5 bases from V and 7 bases from J, leaving 17 bases between. The CDR3 sequence: CASSPPGLYSGELFF. As DNA, the CDR3 is TGTGCCAGCAGTCCCCCGGGACTCTACAGCGGGGAGCTGTTTTTT. Full variable domain (remainder filled in from reference TRBV28 and TRBJ2-2): DVKVTQSSRYLVKRTGEKVFLECVQDMDHENMFWYRQDPGLGLRLIYFSYDVKMKEKGDIPEGYSVSREKKERFSLILESASTNQTSMYLCASSPPGLYSGELFFGEGSRLTVL.

This rearrangement joins TRBV27 to TRBJ2-2; D not resolved. This CDR3 has 16 residues. The V end lost 4 bases, the J end lost 2 bases, and 14 bases lay between the germline ends. Germline V gene sequence: CDR1 MNHEY, CDR2 SMNVEV (reference sequence). CDR3 sequence (DNA): TGTGCCAGCAGTTCCTGGAGTAACTACAACACCGGGGAGCTGTTTTTT. It yields the protein CASSSWSNYNTGELFF.

This clone was detected only once. The chain has TRBV19 and TRBJ2-7, with D uncertain. The V gene lost 5 bases and the J gene lost 0 bases, with 23 bases spanning the gap. CDR1 is LNHDA, CDR2 SQIVND, per germline (reference sequence). This CDR3 has 18 amino acids. The CDR3 sequence: CASSPRLLGAQTSYEQYF. The CDR3, as DNA: TGTGCCAGTAGTCCTCGTTTGCTCGGCGCACAGACCTCCTACGAGCAGTACTTC.

This rearrangement joins TRBV5-5 to TRBJ2-7; 12 bases fit TRBD2. This CDR3 is 15 amino acids long. With V trimmed by 4 bases and J by 5 bases, 7 bases remained unmatched. Germline V gene data show CDR1 as SGHKS and CDR2 as YYEKEE (reference sequence). The DNA for the CDR3 is TGTGCCAGCAGCCCGTCTAGCGGGAGGGCCCACGAGCAGTACTTC. Amino acid sequence: CASSPSSGRAHEQYF. The full variable domain, completed using reference TRBV5-5 and TRBJ2-7, is DAGVTQSPTHLIKTRGQQVTLRCSPISGHKSVSWYQQVLGQGPQFIFQYYEKEERGRGNFPDRFSARQFPNYSSELNVNALLLGDSALYLCASSPSSGRAHEQYFGPGTRLTVT.

The chain links TRBV9 to TRBJ2-1; 8 bases match TRBD2. The CDR3 is 17 amino acids. Trimming at V came to 4 bases and at J to 9 bases, leaving 18 bases not matched to a gene. Germline V lookup: CDR1 SGDLS, CDR2 YYNGEE. CDR3 sequence: CASSTEAGTSIPREQFF. In DNA, the CDR3 is TGTGCCAGCAGCACAGAAGCCGGGACTAGTATTCCTCGTGAGCAGTTCTTC.

The sample holds one count of this clone. The V and J genes are TRBV28 and TRBJ1-1; D unresolved. Trimming left V 0 bases short and J 4 bases short, with 15 bases between. Germline V gene sequence: CDR1 MDHEN, CDR2 SYDVKM. The CDR3 totals 16 residues. CDR3 amino acids: CASSLWPSGPSTEAFF. The DNA of the CDR3 is TGTGCCAGCAGTTTATGGCCCAGCGGGCCGTCCACTGAAGCTTTCTTT. The full variable domain, with the rest looked up from reference TRBV28 and TRBJ1-1, is DVKVTQSSRYLVKRTGEKVFLECVQDMDHENMFWYRQDPGLGLRLIYFSYDVKMKEKGDIPEGYSVSREKKERFSLILESASTNQTSMYLCASSLWPSGPSTEAFFGQGTRLTVV.

This chain connects TRBV19 to TRBJ1-3; D ambiguous. Germline V gene sequence: CDR1 LNHDA, CDR2 SQIVND (reference sequence). This CDR3 has 20 amino acids. V lost 3 bases, J lost 4 bases, and 28 bases lay in between. CDR3: CASSIRAPLKSQARGNTIYF. As DNA, the CDR3 is TGTGCCAGTAGTATCCGCGCACCTCTCAAGTCCCAGGCTCGGGGAAACACCATATATTTT.

In its sample, this clone was seen a few times. The chain joins TRBV6-1 to TRBJ1-5, with a tentative D call TRBD1 (5 bases). The CDR3 totals 13 residues. The germline V and J ends were trimmed by 7 bases and 6 bases, with 13 bases remaining between them. Germline CDR1 is MNHNS and CDR2 is SASEGT. The DNA of the CDR3 is TGTGCCAGCACCCCAGGGATGTGTCAGCCCCAGCATTTT. It codes for CASTPGMCQPQHF.

The chain carries TRBV19 and TRBJ1-4; TRBD1 agrees at 7 bases. The CDR3 runs 16 residues. CDR1 is LNHDA, CDR2 SQIVND, per germline (reference sequence). The junction had 15 bases not matched to a gene; V was cut back by 7 bases and J by 7 bases. CDR3 region: CASTGDRAGLREKLFF. The CDR3 DNA reads as TGTGCCAGTACAGGAGACAGGGCGGGACTCCGTGAAAAACTGTTTTTT.

The V call is TRBV5-1, the J call TRBJ2-1; tentatively, D is TRBD2 (6 bases). Between the trimmed V and J ends, which lost 4 bases and 2 bases, there was a span of 19 bases. In germline, CDR1 is SGHRS, CDR2 YFSETQ. The CDR3 is 17 amino acids. As DNA, the CDR3 is TGCGCCAGCAGCGGCACGTACGCGGGACCCCCCTACAATGAGCAGTTCTTC. It is translated as CASSGTYAGPPYNEQFF.

The chain has TRBV27 and TRBJ2-3; D is unclear. Trimming took 9 bases from V and 7 from J, leaving 8 bases between them. The V gene's germline CDR1 is MNHEY and CDR2 SMNVEV (reference sequence). The CDR3 length is 10 residues. CDR3 DNA sequence: TGTGCCAGACAGTTCCATACGCAGTATTTT. This encodes CARQFHTQYF.

The chain couples TRBV7-2 to TRBJ1-5; 7 bases are a match to TRBD1. Germline trimming cut 1 base from V and 3 bases from J; bases unmatched to any gene: 6. Looked up from germline, CDR1 is SGHTA and CDR2 is FQGNSA. The CDR3 spans 16 residues. CDR3: CASSLGQGTSNQPQHF. The CDR3, as DNA: TGTGCCAGCAGCTTAGGACAGGGAACTTCCAATCAGCCCCAGCATTTT.

The chain employs TRBV7-6 and TRBJ2-2, with D perhaps being TRBD1 or TRBD2 (6 bases each). This CDR3 has 17 residues. The V gene lost 4 bases and the J gene lost 5 bases, with 20 bases spanning the gap. In germline, CDR1 is SGHVS, CDR2 FNYEAQ. The CDR3 DNA follows: TGTGCCAGCAGCTACCCCCTTACAGGGAGGAATACCGGGGAGCTGTTTTTT. Translating gives CASSYPLTGRNTGELFF. Full variable domain (outside the CDR3, taken from reference TRBV7-6 and TRBJ2-2): GAGVSQSPRYKVTKRGQDVALRCDPISGHVSLYWYRQALGQGPEFLTYFNYEAQQDKSGLPNDRFSAERPEGSISTLTIQRTEQRDSAMYRCASSYPLTGRNTGELFFGEGSRLTVL.

This clone was seen only once. The V call is TRBV28, the J call TRBJ1-2, with D uncertain. V dropped 10 bases and J dropped 2 bases, with 8 bases sitting between them. The germline V gene has CDR1 MDHEN and CDR2 SYDVKM. This CDR3 has 11 residues. Here the CDR3 reads CAIRENYGYTF. In nucleotides, the CDR3 is TGTGCCATAAGGGAGAACTATGGCTACACCTTC.

The chain recombines TRBV27 with TRBJ2-3; tentative D call: TRBD1 (6 bases). CDR3 length: 15 residues. Deletions cut 4 bases from V and 6 bases from J, with 17 bases between. In germline, CDR1 is MNHEY, CDR2 SMNVEV (reference sequence). The CDR3 DNA follows: TGTGCCAGCAGTTCAGGGGAAATTATGACTGATACGCAGTATTTT. It encodes CASSSGEIMTDTQYF.